This TCR beta chain was identified during a study of shared clonotypes between healthy human individuals. This CDR3 has 16 amino acids. Trimming cost V 0 bases and J 5 bases, with 17 bases left between them. CDR1 is SGHTS and CDR2 is YDEGEE in the germline V gene. TCRdb keeps only in-frame clones here, not all; method: immunoSEQ multiplex PCR. The repertoire has 2,500,000 or so clones, around 90% of them found once; the top ten carry 0.3% to 0.4%. Sample: naive CD4+ T cells from PBMCs. Subset meaning: CD45RA+ positively selected. The clonotype originates from a man between 18 and 35 years old in good health. Some clones in this sample may be carry-over from other donors' samples. The rearrangement uses TRBV5-8 and TRBJ2-5, with D perhaps matching TRBD2 (6 bases). CDR3 sequence: CASSLVLAWRRETQYF. The DNA of the CDR3 is TGTGCCAGCAGCTTGGTGCTAGCGTGGCGTCGGGAGACCCAGTACTTC.